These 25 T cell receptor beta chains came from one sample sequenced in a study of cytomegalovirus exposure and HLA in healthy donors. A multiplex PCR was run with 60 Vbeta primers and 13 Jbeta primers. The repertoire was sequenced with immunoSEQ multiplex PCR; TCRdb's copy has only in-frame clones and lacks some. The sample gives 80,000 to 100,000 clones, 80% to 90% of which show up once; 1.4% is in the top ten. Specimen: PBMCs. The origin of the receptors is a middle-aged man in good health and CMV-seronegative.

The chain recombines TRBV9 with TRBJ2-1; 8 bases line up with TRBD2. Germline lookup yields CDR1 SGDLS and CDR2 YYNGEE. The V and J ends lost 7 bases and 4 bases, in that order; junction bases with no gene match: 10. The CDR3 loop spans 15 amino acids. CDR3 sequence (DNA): TGTGCCAGCGGACTCGAAATAGCGGGGTACAATGAGCAGTTCTTC. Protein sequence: CASGLEIAGYNEQFF.

CDR3 in amino acids: CASTPQAYEQYF. CDR3 sequence (DNA): TGTGCCAGCACCCCACAGGCCTACGAGCAGTACTTC. V usage is TRBV11-2 and J usage is TRBJ2-7, with D possibly TRBD1 on 5 matching bases. Germline V gives CDR1 SGHAT, CDR2 FQNNGV. This CDR3 spans 12 amino acids. With 7 bases removed from V and 2 bases from J, the gap between germline ends came to 9 bases.

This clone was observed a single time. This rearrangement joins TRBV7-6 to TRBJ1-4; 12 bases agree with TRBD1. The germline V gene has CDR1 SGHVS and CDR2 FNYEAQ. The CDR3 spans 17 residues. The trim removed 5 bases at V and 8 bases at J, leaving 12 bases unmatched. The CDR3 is CASSMGQGARLEEKLFF. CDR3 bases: TGTGCCAGCAGCATGGGACAGGGGGCGCGTTTGGAAGAAAAACTGTTTTTT.

CDR3 sequence reads: CASSVNRGLGPGNTIYF. CDR3 DNA: TGTGCCAGCAGCGTAAACAGGGGGCTGGGTCCTGGAAACACCATATATTTT. The genes are TRBV9 and TRBJ1-3; 9 bases fit TRBD1. In germline, CDR1 is SGDLS, CDR2 YYNGEE. J lost 2 bases, V lost 1 base, and 7 bases had no gene match. The CDR3 loop spans 17 amino acids. The entire variable domain, with the rest obtained from reference TRBV9 and TRBJ1-3, is as follows: DSGVTQTPKHLITATGQRVTLRCSPRSGDLSVYWYQQSLDQGLQFLIQYYNGEERAKGNILERFSAQQFPDLHSELNLSSLELGDSALYFCASSVNRGLGPGNTIYFGEGSWLTVV.

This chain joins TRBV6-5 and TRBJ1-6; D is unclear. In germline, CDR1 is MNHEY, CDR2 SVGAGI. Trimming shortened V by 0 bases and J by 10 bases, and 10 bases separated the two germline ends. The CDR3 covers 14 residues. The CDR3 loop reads CASSYSLRRSPLHF. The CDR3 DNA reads TGTGCCAGCAGTTACTCACTCAGGAGGTCACCCCTCCACTTT.

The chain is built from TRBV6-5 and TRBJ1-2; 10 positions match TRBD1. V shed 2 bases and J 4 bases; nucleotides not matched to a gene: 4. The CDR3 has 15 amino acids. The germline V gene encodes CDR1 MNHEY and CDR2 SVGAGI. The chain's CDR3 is CASSYPGQGPYGYTF. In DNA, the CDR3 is TGTGCCAGCAGTTACCCGGGACAGGGGCCCTATGGCTACACCTTC.

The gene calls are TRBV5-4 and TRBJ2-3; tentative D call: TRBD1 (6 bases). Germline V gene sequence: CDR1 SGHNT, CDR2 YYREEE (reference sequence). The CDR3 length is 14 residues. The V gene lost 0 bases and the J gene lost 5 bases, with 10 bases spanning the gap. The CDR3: CASSLEQGGDTQYF. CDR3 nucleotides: TGTGCCAGCAGCTTGGAACAGGGCGGAGATACGCAGTATTTT.

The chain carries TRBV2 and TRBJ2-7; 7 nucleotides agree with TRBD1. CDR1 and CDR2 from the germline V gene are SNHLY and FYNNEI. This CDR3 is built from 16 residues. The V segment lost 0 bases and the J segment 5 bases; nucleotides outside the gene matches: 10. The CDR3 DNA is TGTGCCAGCAGTGAAGCTGGGACAGCCGTTTCTAACGAGCAGTACTTC. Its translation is CASSEAGTAVSNEQYF.

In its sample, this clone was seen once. CDR3 DNA: TGTGCCAGTATTCGTTGGCAGGGGAACACCGGGGAGCTGTTTTTT. Protein: CASIRWQGNTGELFF. V gene TRBV19 combines with J gene TRBJ2-2; TRBD1 is a possible D gene (5 bases). Germline lookup yields CDR1 LNHDA and CDR2 SQIVND (reference sequence). The ends were cut back, 7 bases at V and 1 base at J, with 13 bases in the middle. The CDR3 covers 15 residues.

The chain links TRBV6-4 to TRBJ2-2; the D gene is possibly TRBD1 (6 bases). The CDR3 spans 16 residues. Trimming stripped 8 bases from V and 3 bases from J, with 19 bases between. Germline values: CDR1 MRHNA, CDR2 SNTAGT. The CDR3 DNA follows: TGTGCCAGCTCGGGCCAGGGGACGTTCCACACCGGGGAGCTGTTTTTT. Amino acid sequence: CASSGQGTFHTGELFF.

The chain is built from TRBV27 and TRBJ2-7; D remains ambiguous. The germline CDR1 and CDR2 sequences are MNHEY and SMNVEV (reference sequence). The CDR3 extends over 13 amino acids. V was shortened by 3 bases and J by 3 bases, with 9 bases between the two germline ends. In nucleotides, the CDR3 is TGTGCCAGCAGTTTTAAGCCGAGCTACGAGCAGTACTTC. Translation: CASSFKPSYEQYF.

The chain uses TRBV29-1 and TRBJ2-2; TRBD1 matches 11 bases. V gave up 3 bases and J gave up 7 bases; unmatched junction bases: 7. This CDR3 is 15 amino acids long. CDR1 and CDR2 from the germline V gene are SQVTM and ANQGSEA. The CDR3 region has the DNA TGCAGCGTTGACCGGGGACAGGGGGTTCACGGGGAGCTGTTTTTT. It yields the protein CSVDRGQGVHGELFF.

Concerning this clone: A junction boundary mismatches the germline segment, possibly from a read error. CDR3 DNA: TGTGCCAGCAGCTTAGTGCCAGGTGGGGGGTACAATGAACAGTTCTTC. Translating gives CASSLVPGGGYNEQFF. The rearrangement links TRBV7-6 to TRBJ2-1; a possible D gene is TRBD2 (6 bases). The CDR3 covers 16 residues. Germline V CDR1 and CDR2: SGHVS, FNYEAQ. Full variable domain (outside the CDR3, taken from reference TRBV7-6 and TRBJ2-1): GAGVSQSPRYKVTKRGQDVALRCDPISGHVSLYWYRQALGQGPEFLTYFNYEAQQDKSGLPNDRFSAERPEGSISTLTIQRTEQRDSAMYRCASSLVPGGGYNEQFFGPGTRLTVL.

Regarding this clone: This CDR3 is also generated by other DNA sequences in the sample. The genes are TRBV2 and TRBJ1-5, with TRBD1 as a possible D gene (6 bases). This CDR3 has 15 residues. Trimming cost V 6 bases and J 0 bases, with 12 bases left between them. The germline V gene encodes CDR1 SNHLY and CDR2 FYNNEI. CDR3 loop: CASRLGQNSNQPQHF. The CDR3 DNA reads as TGTGCCAGCAGACTCGGACAGAATAGCAATCAGCCCCAGCATTTT.

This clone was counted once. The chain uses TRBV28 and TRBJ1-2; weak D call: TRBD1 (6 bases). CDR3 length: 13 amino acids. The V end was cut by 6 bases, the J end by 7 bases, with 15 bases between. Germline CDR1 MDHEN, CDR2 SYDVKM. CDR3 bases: TGTGCCAGCAGCTTACAGGGCTTGGGTGGCTACACCTTC. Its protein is CASSLQGLGGYTF.

This chain's CDR3 is CASSLVSGSGTNNEQFF. The CDR3, as DNA: TGTGCCAGCAGCTTAGTGTCGGGTAGCGGGACGAACAATGAGCAGTTCTTC. The chain combines TRBV7-2 with TRBJ2-1, with TRBD2 identical over 8 bases. V lost 1 base and J lost 5; bases outside the gene matches: 10. The CDR3 runs to 17 residues. Germline CDR1 and CDR2: SGHTA and FQGNSA.

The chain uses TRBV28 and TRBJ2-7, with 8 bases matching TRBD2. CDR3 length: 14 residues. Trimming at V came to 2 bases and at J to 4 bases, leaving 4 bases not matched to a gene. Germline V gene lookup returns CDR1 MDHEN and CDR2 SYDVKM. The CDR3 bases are TGTGCCAGCAGTTTAGCGGGGGGAGTTTACGAGCAGTACTTC. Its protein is CASSLAGGVYEQYF.

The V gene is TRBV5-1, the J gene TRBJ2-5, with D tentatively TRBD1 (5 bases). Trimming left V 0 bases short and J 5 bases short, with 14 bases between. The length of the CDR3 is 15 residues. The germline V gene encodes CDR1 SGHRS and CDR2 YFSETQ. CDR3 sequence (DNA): TGCGCCAGCAGCTTGGCCCTGGTGGGGCGGGAGACCCAGTACTTC. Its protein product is CASSLALVGRETQYF.

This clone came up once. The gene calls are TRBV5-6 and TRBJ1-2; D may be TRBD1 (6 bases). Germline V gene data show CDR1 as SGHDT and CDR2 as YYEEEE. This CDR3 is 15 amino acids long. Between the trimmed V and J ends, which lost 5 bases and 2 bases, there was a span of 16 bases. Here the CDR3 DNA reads TGTGCCAGCAGGTCTTTACAGGGCGCCAACTATGGCTACACCTTC. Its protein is CASRSLQGANYGYTF.

CDR3 DNA: TGTGCCAGCAGCTCCGAGACAGGAGTTTCCTACGAGCAGTACTTC. It translates to CASSSETGVSYEQYF. The chain couples TRBV7-8 to TRBJ2-7; D is possibly TRBD1 (6 bases). Germline V gene lookup returns CDR1 SGHVS and CDR2 FQNEAQ. Trimming removed 4 bases from V and 1 base from J, with 14 bases in between. The length of the CDR3 is 15 residues.

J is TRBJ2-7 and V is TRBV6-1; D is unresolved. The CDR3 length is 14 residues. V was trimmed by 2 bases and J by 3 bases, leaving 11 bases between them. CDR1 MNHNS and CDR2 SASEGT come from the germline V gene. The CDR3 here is CASSESGRSYEQYF. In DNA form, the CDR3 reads TGTGCCAGCAGTGAATCAGGCAGAAGCTACGAGCAGTACTTC.

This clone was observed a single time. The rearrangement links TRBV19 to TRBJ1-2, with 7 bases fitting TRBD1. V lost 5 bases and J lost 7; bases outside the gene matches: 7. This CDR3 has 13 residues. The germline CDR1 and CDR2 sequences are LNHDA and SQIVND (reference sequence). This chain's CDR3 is CASSETGQTGYTF. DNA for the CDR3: TGTGCCAGTAGTGAGACAGGGCAGACTGGCTACACCTTC.

The CDR3 region has the DNA TGCGCCAGCAGCTTGGCCGGTGGTGGCTACACCTTC. It is translated as CASSLAGGGYTF. The chain couples TRBV5-1 to TRBJ1-2; D unresolved. The ends were cut back, 0 bases at V and 7 bases at J, with 7 bases in the middle. The CDR3 consists of 12 residues. From germline, CDR1 is SGHRS and CDR2 YFSETQ.

This CDR3 reads CASSQGLMNTEAFF. The CDR3 DNA reads TGTGCCAGCAGCCAAGGACTGATGAACACTGAAGCTTTCTTT. The chain has TRBV7-3 and TRBJ1-1, with D uncertain. The CDR3 contains 14 residues. Germline V gives CDR1 SGHTA, CDR2 FQGTGA. V was pared by 5 bases and J by 0 bases, with 10 bases between. Full variable domain (rest looked up from reference TRBV7-3 and TRBJ1-1): GAGVSQTPSNKVTEKGKYVELRCDPISGHTALYWYRQSLGQGPEFLIYFQGTGAADDSGLPNDRFFAVRPEGSVSTLKIQRTERGDSAVYLCASSQGLMNTEAFFGQGTRLTVV.

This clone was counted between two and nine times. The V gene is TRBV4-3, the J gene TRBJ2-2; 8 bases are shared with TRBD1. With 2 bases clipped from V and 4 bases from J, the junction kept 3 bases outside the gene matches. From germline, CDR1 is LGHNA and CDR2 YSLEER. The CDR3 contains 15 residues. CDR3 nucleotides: TGCGCCAGCAGCCAATCCGGGACAGGCACCGGGGAGCTGTTTTTT. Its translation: CASSQSGTGTGELFF.